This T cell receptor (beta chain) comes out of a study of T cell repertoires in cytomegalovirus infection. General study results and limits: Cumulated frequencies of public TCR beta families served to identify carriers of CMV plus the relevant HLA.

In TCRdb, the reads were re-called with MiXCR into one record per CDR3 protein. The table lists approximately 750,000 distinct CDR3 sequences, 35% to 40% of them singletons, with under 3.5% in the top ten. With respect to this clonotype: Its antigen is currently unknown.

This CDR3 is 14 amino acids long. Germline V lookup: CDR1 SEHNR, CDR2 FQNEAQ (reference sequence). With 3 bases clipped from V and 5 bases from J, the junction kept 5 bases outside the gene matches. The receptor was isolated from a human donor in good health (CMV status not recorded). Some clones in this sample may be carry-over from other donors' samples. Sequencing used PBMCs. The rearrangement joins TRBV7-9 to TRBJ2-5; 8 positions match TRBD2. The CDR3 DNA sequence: TGTGCCAGCAGCTTTTACACGGGAGGGGAGACCCAGTACTTC. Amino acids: CASSFYTGGETQYF.